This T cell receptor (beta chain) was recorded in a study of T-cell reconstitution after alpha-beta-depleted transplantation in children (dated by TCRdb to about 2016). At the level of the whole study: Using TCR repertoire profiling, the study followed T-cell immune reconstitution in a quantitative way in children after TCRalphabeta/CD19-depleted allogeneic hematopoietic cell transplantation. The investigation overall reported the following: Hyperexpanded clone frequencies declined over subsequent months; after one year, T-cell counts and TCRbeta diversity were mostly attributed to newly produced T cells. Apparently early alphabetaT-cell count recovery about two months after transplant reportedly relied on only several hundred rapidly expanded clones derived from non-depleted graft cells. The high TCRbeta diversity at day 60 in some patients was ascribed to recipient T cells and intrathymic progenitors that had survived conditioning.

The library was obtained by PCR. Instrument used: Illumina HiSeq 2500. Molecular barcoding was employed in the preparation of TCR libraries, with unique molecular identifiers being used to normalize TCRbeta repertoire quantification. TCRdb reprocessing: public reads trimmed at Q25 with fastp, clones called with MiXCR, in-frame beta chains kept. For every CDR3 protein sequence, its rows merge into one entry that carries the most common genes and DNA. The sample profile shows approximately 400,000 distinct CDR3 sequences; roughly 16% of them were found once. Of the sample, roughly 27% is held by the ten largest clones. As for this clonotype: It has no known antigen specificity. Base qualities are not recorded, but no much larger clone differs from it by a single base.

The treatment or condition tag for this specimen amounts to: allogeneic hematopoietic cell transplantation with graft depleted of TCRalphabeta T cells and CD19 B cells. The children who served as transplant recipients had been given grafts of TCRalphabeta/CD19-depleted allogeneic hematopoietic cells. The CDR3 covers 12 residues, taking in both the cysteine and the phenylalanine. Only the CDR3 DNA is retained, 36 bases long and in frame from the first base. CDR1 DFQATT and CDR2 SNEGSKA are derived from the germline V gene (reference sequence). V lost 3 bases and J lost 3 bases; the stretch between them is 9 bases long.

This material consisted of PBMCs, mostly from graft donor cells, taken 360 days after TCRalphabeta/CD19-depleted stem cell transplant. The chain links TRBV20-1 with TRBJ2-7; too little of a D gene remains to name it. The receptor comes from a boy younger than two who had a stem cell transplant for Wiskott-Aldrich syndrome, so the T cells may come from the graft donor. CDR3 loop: CSARRSLYEQYF. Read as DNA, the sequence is TGCAGTGCTAGGCGTAGCCTCTACGAGCAGTACTTC.